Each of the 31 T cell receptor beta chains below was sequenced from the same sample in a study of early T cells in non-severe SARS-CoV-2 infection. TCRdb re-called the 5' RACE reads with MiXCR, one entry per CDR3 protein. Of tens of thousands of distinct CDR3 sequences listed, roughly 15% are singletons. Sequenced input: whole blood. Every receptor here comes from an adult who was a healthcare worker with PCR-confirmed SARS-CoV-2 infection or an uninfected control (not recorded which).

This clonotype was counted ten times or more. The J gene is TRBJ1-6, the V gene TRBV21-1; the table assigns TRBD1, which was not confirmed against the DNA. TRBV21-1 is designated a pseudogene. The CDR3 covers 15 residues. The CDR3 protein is CASSVRDRDNSPLHF. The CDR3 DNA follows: TGTGCCAGCAGCGTCCGGGACAGGGATAATTCACCCCTCCACTTT.

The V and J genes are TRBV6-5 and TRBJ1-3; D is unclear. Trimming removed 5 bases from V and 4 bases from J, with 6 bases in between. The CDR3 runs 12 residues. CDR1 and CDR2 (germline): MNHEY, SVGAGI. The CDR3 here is CASSVDGNTIYF. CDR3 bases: TGTGCCAGCAGTGTTGACGGAAACACCATATATTTT.

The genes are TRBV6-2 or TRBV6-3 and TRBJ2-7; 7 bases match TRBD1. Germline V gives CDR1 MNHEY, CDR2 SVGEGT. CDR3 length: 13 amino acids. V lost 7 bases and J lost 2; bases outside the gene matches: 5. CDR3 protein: CASTRDRTYEQYF. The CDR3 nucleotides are TGTGCCAGCACCCGGGACAGAACCTACGAGCAGTACTTC.

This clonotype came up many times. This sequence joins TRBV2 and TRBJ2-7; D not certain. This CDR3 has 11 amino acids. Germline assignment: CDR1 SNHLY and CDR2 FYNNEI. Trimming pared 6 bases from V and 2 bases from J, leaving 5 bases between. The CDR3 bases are TGTGCCAGCAGCCCCGCCTACGAGCAGTACTTC. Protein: CASSPAYEQYF. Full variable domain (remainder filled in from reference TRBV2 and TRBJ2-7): EPEVTQTPSHQVTQMGQEVILRCVPISNHLYFYWYRQILGQKVEFLVSFYNNEISEKSEIFDDQFSVERPDGSNFTLKIRSTKLEDSAMYFCASSPAYEQYFGPGTRLTVT.

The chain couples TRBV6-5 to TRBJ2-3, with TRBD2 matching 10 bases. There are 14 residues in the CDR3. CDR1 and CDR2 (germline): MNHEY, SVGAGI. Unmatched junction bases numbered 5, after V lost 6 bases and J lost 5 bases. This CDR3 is CASSRLAGEDTQYF. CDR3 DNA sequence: TGTGCCAGCAGCCGCCTAGCGGGGGAAGATACGCAGTATTTT.

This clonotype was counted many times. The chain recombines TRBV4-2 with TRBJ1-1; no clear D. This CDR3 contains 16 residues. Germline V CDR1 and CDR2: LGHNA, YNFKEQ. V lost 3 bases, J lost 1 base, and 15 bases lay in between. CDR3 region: CASSHALPAANTEAFF. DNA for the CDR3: TGTGCCAGCAGCCATGCCCTCCCGGCGGCGAACACTGAAGCTTTCTTT.

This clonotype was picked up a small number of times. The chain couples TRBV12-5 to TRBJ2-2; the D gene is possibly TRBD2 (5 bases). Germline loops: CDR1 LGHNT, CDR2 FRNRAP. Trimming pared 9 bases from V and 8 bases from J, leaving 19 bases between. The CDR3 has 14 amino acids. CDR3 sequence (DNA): TGTGCTAGCTCCGGGTCCACTAGAGGAGGGGAGCTGTTTTTT. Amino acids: CASSGSTRGGELFF.

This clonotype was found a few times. CDR3 sequence (DNA): TGTGCCAGCAGAGGTCATGGAGCGGGGGTAGGGAATGAGCAGTTCTTC. Translated: CASRGHGAGVGNEQFF. The chain recombines TRBV6-5 with TRBJ2-1; TRBD2 matches at 8 bases. V gave up 6 bases and J gave up 7 bases; unmatched junction bases: 14. Germline V lookup: CDR1 MNHEY, CDR2 SVGAGI. This CDR3 comprises 16 residues.

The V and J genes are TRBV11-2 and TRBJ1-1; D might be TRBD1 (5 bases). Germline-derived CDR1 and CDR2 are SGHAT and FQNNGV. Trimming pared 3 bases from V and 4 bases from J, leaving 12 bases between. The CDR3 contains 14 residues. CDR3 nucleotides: TGTGCCAGCAGCTTCGCAGGGACTGGCACTGAAGCTTTCTTT. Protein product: CASSFAGTGTEAFF.

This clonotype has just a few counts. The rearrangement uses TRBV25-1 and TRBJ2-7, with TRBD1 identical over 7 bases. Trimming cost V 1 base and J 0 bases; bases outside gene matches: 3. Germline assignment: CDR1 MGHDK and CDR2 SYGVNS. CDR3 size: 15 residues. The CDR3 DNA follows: TGTGCCAGCAGTGAATCTGACAGGGTCTCCTACGAGCAGTACTTC. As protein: CASSESDRVSYEQYF.

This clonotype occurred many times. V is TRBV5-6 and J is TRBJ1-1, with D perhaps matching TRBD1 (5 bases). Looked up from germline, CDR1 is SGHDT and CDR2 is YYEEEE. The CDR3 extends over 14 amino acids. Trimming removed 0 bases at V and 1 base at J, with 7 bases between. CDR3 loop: CASSLGQRNTEAFF. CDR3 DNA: TGTGCCAGCAGCTTGGGACAGAGGAACACTGAAGCTTTCTTT.

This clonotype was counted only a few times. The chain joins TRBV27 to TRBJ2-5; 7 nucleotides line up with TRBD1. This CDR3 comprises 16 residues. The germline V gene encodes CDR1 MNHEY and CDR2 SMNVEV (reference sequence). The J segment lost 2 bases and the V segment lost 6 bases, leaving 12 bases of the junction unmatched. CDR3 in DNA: TGTGCCAGCAGACTCACAGGACAGGTTAGACAAGAGACCCAGTACTTC. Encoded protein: CASRLTGQVRQETQYF.

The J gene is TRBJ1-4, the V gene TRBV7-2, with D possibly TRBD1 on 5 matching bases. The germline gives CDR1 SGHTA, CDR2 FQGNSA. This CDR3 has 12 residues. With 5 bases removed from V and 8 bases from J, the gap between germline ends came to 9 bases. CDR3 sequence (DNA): TGTGCCAGCAGCCAAGACAGAGAAAAACTGTTTTTT. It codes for CASSQDREKLFF. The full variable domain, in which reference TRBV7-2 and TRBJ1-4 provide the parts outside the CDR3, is GAGVSQSPSNKVTEKGKDVELRCDPISGHTALYWYRQSLGQGLEFLIYFQGNSAPDKSGLPSDRFSAERTGGSVSTLTIQRTQQEDSAVYLCASSQDREKLFFGSGTQLSVL.

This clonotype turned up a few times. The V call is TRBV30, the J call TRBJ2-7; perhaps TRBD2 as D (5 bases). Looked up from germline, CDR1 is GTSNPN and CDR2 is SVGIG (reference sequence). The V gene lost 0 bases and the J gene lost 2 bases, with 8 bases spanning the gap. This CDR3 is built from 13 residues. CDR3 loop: CAWSVHGAYEQYF. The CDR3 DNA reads TGTGCCTGGAGTGTACACGGGGCCTACGAGCAGTACTTC.

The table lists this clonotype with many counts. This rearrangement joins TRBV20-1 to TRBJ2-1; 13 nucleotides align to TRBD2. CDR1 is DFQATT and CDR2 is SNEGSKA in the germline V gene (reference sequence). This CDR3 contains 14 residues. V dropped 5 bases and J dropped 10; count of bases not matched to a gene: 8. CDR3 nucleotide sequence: TGCAGTGCTCCAACTAGCGGGGGGGCCTGGGAGCAGTTCTTC. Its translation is CSAPTSGGAWEQFF.

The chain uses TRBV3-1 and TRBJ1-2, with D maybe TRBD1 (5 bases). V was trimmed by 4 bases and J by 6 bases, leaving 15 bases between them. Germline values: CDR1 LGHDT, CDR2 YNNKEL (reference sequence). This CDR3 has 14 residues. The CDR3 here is CASSPGQGRDGYTF. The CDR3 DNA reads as TGTGCCAGCAGCCCAGGCCAGGGTAGGGATGGCTACACCTTC. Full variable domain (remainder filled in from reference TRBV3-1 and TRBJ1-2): DTAVSQTPKYLVTQMGNDKSIKCEQNLGHDTMYWYKQDSKKFLKIMFSYNNKELIINETVPNRFSPKSPDKAHLNLHINSLELGDSAVYFCASSPGQGRDGYTFGSGTRLTVV.

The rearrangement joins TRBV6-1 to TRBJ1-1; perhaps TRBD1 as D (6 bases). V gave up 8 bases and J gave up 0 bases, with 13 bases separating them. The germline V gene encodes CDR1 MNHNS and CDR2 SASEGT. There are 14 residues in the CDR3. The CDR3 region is CASHPRGLNTEAFF. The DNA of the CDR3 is TGTGCCAGCCACCCCAGGGGTCTGAACACTGAAGCTTTCTTT.

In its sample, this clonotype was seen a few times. CDR3: CASSQAGQGQFGYTF. CDR3 in DNA: TGCGCCAGCAGCCAGGCCGGACAGGGCCAGTTTGGCTACACCTTC. The J gene is TRBJ1-2, the V gene TRBV4-1; 8 bases fit TRBD1. The V segment lost 3 bases and the J segment 7 bases; nucleotides outside the gene matches: 10. From germline, CDR1 is MGHRA and CDR2 YSYEKL. This CDR3 is built from 15 residues.

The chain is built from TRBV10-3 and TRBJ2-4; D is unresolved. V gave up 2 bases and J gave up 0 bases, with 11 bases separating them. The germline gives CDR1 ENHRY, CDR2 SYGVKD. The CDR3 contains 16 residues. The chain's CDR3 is CAISETAGLAKNIQYF. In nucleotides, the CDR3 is TGTGCCATCAGTGAGACCGCCGGCCTAGCCAAAAACATTCAGTACTTC.

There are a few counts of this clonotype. The CDR3 coding sequence is TGCGCCAGCAGCTCCCTCGCCGGGAGCTCTGGGGCCAACGTCCTGACTTTC. Encoded protein: CASSSLAGSSGANVLTF. The chain links TRBV5-1 to TRBJ2-6; possibly TRBD2 for D (6 bases). Looked up from germline, CDR1 is SGHRS and CDR2 is YFSETQ. With 3 bases removed from V and 0 bases from J, the gap between germline ends came to 13 bases. This CDR3 region has 17 residues. Full variable domain (outside the CDR3, taken from reference TRBV5-1 and TRBJ2-6): KAGVTQTPRYLIKTRGQQVTLSCSPISGHRSVSWYQQTPGQGLQFLFEYFSETQRNKGNFPGRFSGRQFSNSRSEMNVSTLELGDSALYLCASSSLAGSSGANVLTFGAGSRLTVL.

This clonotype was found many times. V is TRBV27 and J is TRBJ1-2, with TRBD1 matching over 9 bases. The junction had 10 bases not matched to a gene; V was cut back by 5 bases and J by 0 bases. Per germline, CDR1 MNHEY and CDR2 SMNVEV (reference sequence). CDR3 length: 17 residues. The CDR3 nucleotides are TGTGCCAGCAGTCGAAACACAGGGGGCATAGCTAACTATGGCTACACCTTC. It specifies CASSRNTGGIANYGYTF.

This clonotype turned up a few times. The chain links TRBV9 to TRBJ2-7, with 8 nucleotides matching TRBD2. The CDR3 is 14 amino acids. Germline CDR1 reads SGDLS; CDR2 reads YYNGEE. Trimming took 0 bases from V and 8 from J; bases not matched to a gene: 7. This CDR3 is CASSVGSGGPQQYF. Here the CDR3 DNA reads TGTGCCAGCAGCGTAGGGAGCGGGGGACCGCAGCAGTACTTC.

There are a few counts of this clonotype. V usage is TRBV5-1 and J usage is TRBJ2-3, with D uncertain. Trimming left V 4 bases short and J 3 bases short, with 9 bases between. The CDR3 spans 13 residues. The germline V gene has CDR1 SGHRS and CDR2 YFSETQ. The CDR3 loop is CASSPDSTDTQYF. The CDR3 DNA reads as TGCGCCAGCAGCCCAGACTCAACAGATACGCAGTATTTT.

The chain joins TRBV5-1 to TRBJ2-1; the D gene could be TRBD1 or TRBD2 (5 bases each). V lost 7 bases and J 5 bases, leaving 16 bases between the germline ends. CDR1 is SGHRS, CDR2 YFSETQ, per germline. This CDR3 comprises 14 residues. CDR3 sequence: CASSRDAIHNEQFF. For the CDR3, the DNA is TGCGCCAGCTCCCGGGACGCTATACACAATGAGCAGTTCTTC. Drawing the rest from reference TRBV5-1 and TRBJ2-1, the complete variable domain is KAGVTQTPRYLIKTRGQQVTLSCSPISGHRSVSWYQQTPGQGLQFLFEYFSETQRNKGNFPGRFSGRQFSNSRSEMNVSTLELGDSALYLCASSRDAIHNEQFFGPGTRLTVL.

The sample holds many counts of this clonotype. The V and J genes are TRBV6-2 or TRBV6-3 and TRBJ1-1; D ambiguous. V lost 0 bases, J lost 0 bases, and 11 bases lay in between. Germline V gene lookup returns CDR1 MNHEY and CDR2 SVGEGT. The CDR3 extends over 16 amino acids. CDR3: CASSYSAGLMNTEAFF. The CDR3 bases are TGTGCCAGCAGTTACTCGGCAGGATTAATGAACACTGAAGCTTTCTTT.

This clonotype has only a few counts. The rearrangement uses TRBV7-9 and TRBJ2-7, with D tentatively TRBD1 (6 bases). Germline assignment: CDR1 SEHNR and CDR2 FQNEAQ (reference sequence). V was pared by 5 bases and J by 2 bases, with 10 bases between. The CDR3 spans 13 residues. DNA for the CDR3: TGTGCCAGCAGCCGGGACAACACCTACGAGCAGTACTTC. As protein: CASSRDNTYEQYF.

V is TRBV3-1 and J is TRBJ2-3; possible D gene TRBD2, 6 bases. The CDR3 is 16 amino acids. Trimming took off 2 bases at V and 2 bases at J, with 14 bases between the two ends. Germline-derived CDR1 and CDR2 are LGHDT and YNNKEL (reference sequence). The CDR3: CASSQTGTSYTDTQYF. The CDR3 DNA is TGTGCCAGCAGCCAAACTGGGACTTCTTACACAGATACGCAGTATTTT.

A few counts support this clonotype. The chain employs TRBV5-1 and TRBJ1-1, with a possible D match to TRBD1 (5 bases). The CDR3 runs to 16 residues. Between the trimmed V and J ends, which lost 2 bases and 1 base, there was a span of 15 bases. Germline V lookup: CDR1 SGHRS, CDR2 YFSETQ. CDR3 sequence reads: CASSLLGLSGNTEAFF. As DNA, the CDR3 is TGCGCCAGCAGCTTATTGGGGCTGAGCGGGAACACTGAAGCTTTCTTT.

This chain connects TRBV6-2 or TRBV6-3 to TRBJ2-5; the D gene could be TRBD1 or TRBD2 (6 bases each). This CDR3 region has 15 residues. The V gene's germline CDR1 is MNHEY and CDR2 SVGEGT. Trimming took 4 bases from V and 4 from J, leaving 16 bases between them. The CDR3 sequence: CASSSLEGGAETQYF. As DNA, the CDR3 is TGTGCCAGCAGTTCCCTCGAGGGGGGCGCAGAGACCCAGTACTTC.

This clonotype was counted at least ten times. Written as DNA, the CDR3 is TGTGCCAGCGCCAGGGGGTCCTACGAGCAGTACTTC. This translates into CASARGSYEQYF. The chain uses TRBV2 and TRBJ2-7; 7 bases are shared with TRBD1. With V trimmed by 8 bases and J by 1 base, 2 bases remained unmatched. The CDR3 spans 12 residues. Germline CDR1 SNHLY, CDR2 FYNNEI.

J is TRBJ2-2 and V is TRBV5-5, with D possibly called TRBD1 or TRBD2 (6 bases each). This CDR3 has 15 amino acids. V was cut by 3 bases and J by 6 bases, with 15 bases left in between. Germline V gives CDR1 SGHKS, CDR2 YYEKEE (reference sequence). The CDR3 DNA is TGTGCCAGCAGCTGGATGGAGGGGGTACCCGGGGAGCTGTTTTTT. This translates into CASSWMEGVPGELFF.